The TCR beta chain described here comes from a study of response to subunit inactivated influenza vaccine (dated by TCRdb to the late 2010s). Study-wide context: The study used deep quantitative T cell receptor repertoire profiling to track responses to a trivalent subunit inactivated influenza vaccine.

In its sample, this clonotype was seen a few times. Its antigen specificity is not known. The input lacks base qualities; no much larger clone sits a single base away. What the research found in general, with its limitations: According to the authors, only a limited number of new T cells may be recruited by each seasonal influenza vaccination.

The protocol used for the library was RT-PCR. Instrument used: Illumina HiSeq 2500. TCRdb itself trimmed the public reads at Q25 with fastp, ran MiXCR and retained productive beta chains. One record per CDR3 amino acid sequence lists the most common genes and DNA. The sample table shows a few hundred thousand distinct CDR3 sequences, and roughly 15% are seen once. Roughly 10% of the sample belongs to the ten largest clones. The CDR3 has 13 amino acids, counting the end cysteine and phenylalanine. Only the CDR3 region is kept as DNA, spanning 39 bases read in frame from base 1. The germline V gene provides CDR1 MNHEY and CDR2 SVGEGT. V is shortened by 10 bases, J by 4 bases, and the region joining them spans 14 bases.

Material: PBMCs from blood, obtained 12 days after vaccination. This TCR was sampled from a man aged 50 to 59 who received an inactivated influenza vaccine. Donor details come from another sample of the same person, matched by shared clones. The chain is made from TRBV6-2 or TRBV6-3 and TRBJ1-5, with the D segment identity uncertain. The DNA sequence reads TGTGCCACTCGTGGGAGGGCAAATCAGCCCCAGCATTTT. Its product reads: CATRGRANQPQHF.